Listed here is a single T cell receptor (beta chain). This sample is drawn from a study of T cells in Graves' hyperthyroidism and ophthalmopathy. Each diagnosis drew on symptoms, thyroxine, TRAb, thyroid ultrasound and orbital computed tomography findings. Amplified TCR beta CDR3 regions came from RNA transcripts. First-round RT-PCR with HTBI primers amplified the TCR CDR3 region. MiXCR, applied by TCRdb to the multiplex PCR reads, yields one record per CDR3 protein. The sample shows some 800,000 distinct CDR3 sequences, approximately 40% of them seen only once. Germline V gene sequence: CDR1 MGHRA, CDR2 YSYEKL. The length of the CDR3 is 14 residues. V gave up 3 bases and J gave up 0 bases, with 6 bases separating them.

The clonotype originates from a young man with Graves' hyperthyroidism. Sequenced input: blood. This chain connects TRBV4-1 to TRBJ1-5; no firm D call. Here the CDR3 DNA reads TGCGCCAGCAGCCAGTCGATTAGCAATCAGCCCCAGCATTTT. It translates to CASSQSISNQPQHF.